This TCR beta chain was sequenced during a study of T-cell memory formation after mild COVID-19. From 5'RACE with constant-segment primers came TCR alpha and TCR beta cDNA libraries that carried sample barcodes and UMIs. MiXCR, applied by TCRdb to the 5' RACE reads, yields one record per CDR3 protein. The data contain 300,000 to 350,000 distinct CDR3 sequences, 13% to 15% of them seen just once; the ten biggest clones take up around 20%. The germline CDR1 and CDR2 sequences are MNHEY and SMNVEV (reference sequence). This CDR3 has 13 residues. Trimming shortened V by 1 base and J by 14 bases, and 14 bases separated the two germline ends. General observations from the study: Pre-infection memory contained some responding clones, which suggested that cross-reactive memory had joined. Most CD4+ clones that shrank were in CM and EM, while CD8+ ones turned up in EMRA.

In this sample, this clonotype turned up a few times. Antigen specificity is unknown. The TCR sequence derives from a man in his late teens or twenties who had mild COVID-19 (a few samples of this study predate the infection). Cell type and time point are not known. The chain recombines TRBV27 with TRBJ1-4; D might be TRBD1 (5 bases). Sample: PBMCs or a T cell subset sorted from them (not recorded which). CDR3 nucleotides: TGTGCCAGCAGTTTATTTCGAGGGACGTACCTGTTTTTT. It is translated as CASSLFRGTYLFF.